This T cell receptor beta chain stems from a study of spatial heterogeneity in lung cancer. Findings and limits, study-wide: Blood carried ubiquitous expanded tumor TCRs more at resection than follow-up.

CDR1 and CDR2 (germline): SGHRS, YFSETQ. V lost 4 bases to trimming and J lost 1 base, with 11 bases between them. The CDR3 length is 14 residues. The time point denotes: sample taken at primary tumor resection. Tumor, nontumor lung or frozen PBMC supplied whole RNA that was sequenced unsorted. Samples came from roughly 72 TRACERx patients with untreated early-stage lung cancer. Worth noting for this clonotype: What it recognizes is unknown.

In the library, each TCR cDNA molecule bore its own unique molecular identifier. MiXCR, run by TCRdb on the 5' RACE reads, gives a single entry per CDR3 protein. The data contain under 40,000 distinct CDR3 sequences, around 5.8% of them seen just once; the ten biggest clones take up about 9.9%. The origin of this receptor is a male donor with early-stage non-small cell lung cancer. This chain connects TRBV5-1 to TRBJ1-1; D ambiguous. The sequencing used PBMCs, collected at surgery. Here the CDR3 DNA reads TGCGCCAGCAGCGGCGGACCTCAGAACACTGAAGCTTTCTTT. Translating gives CASSGGPQNTEAFF.